This T cell receptor beta chain is drawn from a study of blood T cell repertoires in COVID-19. Across the whole study: Italy, Spain and the United States were the sources of the convalescent and acute COVID-19 samples. Sample material is recorded as cDNA or gDNA derived from T cells, B-cell-depleted T cells, or PBMCs.

CDR3 size: 15 residues. V lost 1 base, J lost 0 bases, and 7 bases lay in between. The germline V gene has CDR1 SNHLY and CDR2 FYNNEI. TCRdb's table, derived via immunoSEQ multiplex PCR, lists solely in-frame clones and lacks some. This table holds 85,000 or so clones, roughly 96% found once. The material sequenced was peripheral blood. The sequence was obtained from a human donor with active COVID-19. The donor label of this sample is uncertain. The V call is TRBV2, the J call TRBJ2-1; D might be TRBD2 (6 bases). The CDR3 DNA is TGTGCCAGCAGTGAAGACGGGAGCTCCTACAATGAGCAGTTCTTC. Protein: CASSEDGSSYNEQFF.